Each of the 20 T cell receptor beta chains below was sequenced from the same sample in a study of PD-1 blockade in classical Hodgkin lymphoma. Relapse after autologous stem cell transplantation occurred in every patient, and brentuximab vedotin exposure varied. The method was immunoSEQ multiplex PCR; TCRdb's version includes in-frame clones alone and lacks a portion of them. The sample has 40,000 to 50,000 clones, roughly 80% seen once; the top ten hold 20% to 25%. The sample consisted of peripheral blood mononuclear cells (PBMCs), taken at baseline. The receptor set was obtained from a human donor with classical Hodgkin lymphoma.

The table lists this clone with a count of one. This rearrangement joins TRBV5-1 to TRBJ2-1; unclear D gene. Looked up from germline, CDR1 is SGHRS and CDR2 is YFSETQ. Between the trimmed V and J ends, which lost 0 bases and 7 bases, there was a span of 11 bases. CDR3 length equals 14 residues. In DNA form, the CDR3 reads TGCGCCAGCAGCTTGGGGGATCGTGAAAATGAGCAGTTCTTC. Translating gives CASSLGDRENEQFF.

This clone was counted a few times. The CDR3 here is CASSPQGSQPQHF. CDR3 DNA sequence: TGTGCCAGCAGTCCGCAGGGTAGTCAGCCCCAGCATTTT. This chain uses TRBV6-1 with TRBJ1-5; possibly TRBD1 for D (5 bases). Germline CDR1 and CDR2: MNHNS and SASEGT. Trimming stripped 5 bases from V and 6 bases from J, with 11 bases between. This CDR3 is 13 amino acids long.

The chain links TRBV6-6 to TRBJ2-1, with 10 bases fitting TRBD2. The CDR3 has 14 residues. Germline CDR1 MNHNY, CDR2 SVGAGI (reference sequence). V lost 5 bases, J lost 6 bases, and 4 bases stayed unmatched. CDR3 loop: CASSALAGSNEQFF. CDR3 nucleotides: TGTGCCAGCAGTGCACTAGCGGGATCCAATGAGCAGTTCTTC.

This clone was found once. The rearrangement links TRBV19 to TRBJ1-1, with D possibly TRBD1 on 6 matching bases. The CDR3 runs 13 residues. V was trimmed by 7 bases and J by 9 bases, leaving 18 bases between them. CDR1 is LNHDA, CDR2 SQIVND, per germline (reference sequence). The CDR3: CASTTPLGAQAFF. The CDR3 DNA follows: TGTGCCAGTACCACGCCATTGGGGGCTCAAGCTTTCTTT.

The count of this clone is one. This chain uses TRBV5-1 with TRBJ2-1, with a possible D match to TRBD1 (6 bases). The V end was cut by 3 bases, the J end by 10 bases, with 14 bases between. Looked up from germline, CDR1 is SGHRS and CDR2 is YFSETQ. The CDR3 loop spans 13 amino acids. The CDR3 protein is CASSSPPGVEQFF. The CDR3 nucleotides read TGCGCCAGCAGCTCTCCCCCAGGGGTCGAGCAGTTCTTC.

The chain uses TRBV28 and TRBJ1-2, with 7 bases lining up with TRBD1. The V gene's germline CDR1 is MDHEN and CDR2 SYDVKM. J was trimmed by 2 bases and V by 6 bases; bases with no gene match: 3. The CDR3 is 13 residues long. The CDR3: CASSSTGNYGYTF. The CDR3 region has the DNA TGTGCCAGCAGCTCGACAGGGAACTATGGCTACACCTTC.

This clone was detected once. This sequence joins TRBV7-9 and TRBJ2-5; D perhaps matches TRBD1 (6 bases). This CDR3 is built from 13 residues. V shed 6 bases and J shed 5 bases, with 13 bases lying between them. The germline CDR1 and CDR2 sequences are SEHNR and FQNEAQ (reference sequence). The CDR3 reads CASSLVGGETQYF. The CDR3 coding sequence is TGTGCCAGCAGTCTAGTAGGGGGTGAGACCCAGTACTTC.

The table lists this clone with a few counts. This sequence joins TRBV7-3 and TRBJ1-1, with TRBD1 as a possible D gene (6 bases). CDR1 is SGHTA and CDR2 is FQGTGA in the germline V gene. The length of the CDR3 is 16 residues. V dropped 2 bases and J dropped 3 bases, with 16 bases sitting between them. The CDR3 here is CASSLWPRGRDTEAFF. The DNA for the CDR3 is TGTGCCAGCAGCTTATGGCCCAGGGGTCGGGACACTGAAGCTTTCTTT. Full variable domain (outside the CDR3, taken from reference TRBV7-3 and TRBJ1-1): GAGVSQTPSNKVTEKGKYVELRCDPISGHTALYWYRQSLGQGPEFLIYFQGTGAADDSGLPNDRFFAVRPEGSVSTLKIQRTERGDSAVYLCASSLWPRGRDTEAFFGQGTRLTVV.

The chain combines TRBV7-6 with TRBJ2-3, with D perhaps assigned TRBD1 or TRBD2 (5 bases each). Trimming removed 3 bases from V and 5 bases from J, with 15 bases in between. Per the germline V gene, CDR1 is SGHVS and CDR2 is FNYEAQ. The CDR3 loop spans 15 amino acids. CDR3 region: CASSFSNGAVDTQYF. CDR3 coding DNA: TGTGCCAGCAGCTTTAGTAACGGGGCCGTAGATACGCAGTATTTT.

A remark on this clone: At the DNA level, this CDR3 is encoded by other sequences in the same sample as well. This chain connects TRBV6-1 to TRBJ2-4, with a weak D call TRBD1 (5 bases). Germline values: CDR1 MNHNS, CDR2 SASEGT. Trimming removed 3 bases at V and 6 bases at J, with 15 bases between. The CDR3 runs 15 residues. CDR3 loop: CASSEAAGFRNIQYF. CDR3 nucleotide sequence: TGTGCCAGCAGTGAGGCGGCAGGGTTTAGAAACATTCAGTACTTC.

The rearrangement links TRBV19 to TRBJ2-7, with D tentatively TRBD1 or TRBD2 (5 bases each). The germline V and J ends were trimmed by 3 bases and 0 bases, with 12 bases remaining between them. This CDR3 comprises 15 residues. Germline CDR1 and CDR2: LNHDA and SQIVND (reference sequence). The CDR3 here is CASSIGDGLSYEQYF. The CDR3 DNA follows: TGTGCCAGTAGTATCGGGGACGGGCTCTCCTACGAGCAGTACTTC.

This clone was counted at least ten times. V usage is TRBV5-4 and J usage is TRBJ2-1, with D maybe TRBD2 (7 bases). CDR3 size: 16 residues. Trimming shortened V by 0 bases and J by 7 bases, and 17 bases separated the two germline ends. Germline CDR1 reads SGHNT; CDR2 reads YYREEE (reference sequence). The CDR3 DNA reads as TGTGCCAGCAGCTTGGGAGGGGGGGACCAAAGTAATGAGCAGTTCTTC. Residues: CASSLGGGDQSNEQFF.

This clone turned up a few times. J is TRBJ1-1 and V is TRBV18, with 9 bases that match TRBD1. The V gene end was trimmed by 1 base and the J gene end by 6 bases; junction bases not matched to a gene: 6. Germline V gene sequence: CDR1 KGHSH, CDR2 LQKENI. CDR3 length equals 15 residues. DNA for the CDR3: TGTGCCAGCTCACCACAGGGACAGGGATTAGCTGAAGCTTTCTTT. This codes for CASSPQGQGLAEAFF.

This chain connects TRBV15 to TRBJ2-3; D is undetermined. V gave up 5 bases and J gave up 3 bases, with 12 bases separating them. The CDR3 is 14 residues long. The germline gives CDR1 LNHNV, CDR2 YYDKDF (reference sequence). This CDR3 reads CATSLDLGTDTQYF. As DNA, the CDR3 is TGTGCCACCAGCCTTGACCTGGGGACAGATACGCAGTATTTT.

The chain is built from TRBV7-9 and TRBJ2-1, with 7 bases identical to TRBD2. Germline V gives CDR1 SEHNR, CDR2 FQNEAQ (reference sequence). The CDR3 is made up of 15 amino acids. Losses at the gene ends were 2 bases for V and 4 bases for J; bases not matched to a gene: 5. This CDR3 reads CASSLSGGPYNEQFF. The CDR3 region has the DNA TGTGCCAGCAGCTTATCGGGAGGCCCTTACAATGAGCAGTTCTTC.

V usage is TRBV6-1 and J usage is TRBJ1-5, with unresolved D. The CDR3 runs 17 residues. The V end lost 6 bases, the J end lost 0 bases, and 18 bases lay between the germline ends. Germline V gene data show CDR1 as MNHNS and CDR2 as SASEGT. CDR3 DNA sequence: TGTGCCAGCAGGGAATCTGGGCCCCGGCTTAGCAATCAGCCCCAGCATTTT. It translates to CASRESGPRLSNQPQHF.

This rearrangement joins TRBV7-2 to TRBJ2-3; TRBD2 matches 9 bases. Unmatched junction bases numbered 3, after V lost 3 bases and J lost 2 bases. CDR3 size: 15 residues. Germline V CDR1 and CDR2: SGHTA, FQGNSA. CDR3 loop: CASSFRLAATDTQYF. In nucleotides, the CDR3 is TGTGCCAGCAGCTTCCGACTAGCGGCCACAGATACGCAGTATTTT.

This rearrangement joins TRBV6-5 to TRBJ1-2; possible D gene TRBD1, 6 bases. CDR3 length: 13 residues. CDR1 and CDR2 (germline): MNHEY, SVGAGI. Trimming removed 5 bases at V and 4 bases at J, with 11 bases between. The CDR3 sequence: CASSVPGAYGYTF. The CDR3 coding sequence is TGTGCCAGCAGTGTCCCGGGGGCCTATGGCTACACCTTC.

The chain combines TRBV19 with TRBJ2-7; unclear D gene. The CDR3 totals 13 residues. V was cut by 4 bases and J by 2 bases, with 9 bases left in between. Germline-derived CDR1 and CDR2 are LNHDA and SQIVND (reference sequence). DNA for the CDR3: TGTGCCAGTAGTACCCCTACAGCCTACGAGCAGTACTTC. This sequence encodes CASSTPTAYEQYF.

J is TRBJ1-5 and V is TRBV28; D is unresolved. The CDR3 covers 11 residues. Germline CDR1 and CDR2: MDHEN and SYDVKM. Trimming pared 5 bases from V and 11 bases from J, leaving 10 bases between. For the CDR3, the DNA is TGTGCCAGCAGTCACAGTATGACCCAGCATTTT. It is translated as CASSHSMTQHF.